This T cell receptor beta chain was found in a study of blood T cell repertoires in COVID-19. The Seattle patients joined while their infection was active and were tracked longitudinally afterward. TCRdb keeps only in-frame clones here, not all; method: immunoSEQ multiplex PCR. Of around 370,000 clones listed, over 80% are singletons. This receptor was taken from a woman between 45 and 60 years old with COVID-19, enrolled during active disease. Material: peripheral blood.

The CDR3 loop is CASSPHRENTEAFF. In DNA, the CDR3 is TGTGCCAGCTCACCACACAGGGAGAACACTGAAGCTTTCTTT. V gene TRBV18 combines with J gene TRBJ1-1, with a possible D match to TRBD1 (6 bases). The CDR3 has 14 residues. Trimming took 1 base from V and 1 from J, leaving 7 bases between them. Germline-derived CDR1 and CDR2 are KGHSH and LQKENI. The whole variable domain, remainder taken from reference TRBV18 and TRBJ1-1, is NAGVMQNPRHLVRRRGQEARLRCSPMKGHSHVYWYRQLPEEGLKFMVYLQKENIIDESGMPKERFSAEFPKEGPSILRIQQVVRGDSAAYFCASSPHRENTEAFFGQGTRLTVV.